The 9 T cell receptor beta chains listed next were all sequenced from one sample in a study of spatial heterogeneity in lung cancer. The sample's time point: blood at routine non-recurrence follow-up after resection. Unsorted whole RNA samples from tumor, nontumor lung or frozen PBMC were sequenced. TCRdb processed the 5' RACE reads anew with MiXCR; each CDR3 protein has one entry. The data hold 51,000 or so distinct CDR3 sequences, with 6.5% to 7.5% observed a single time. Sequences were derived from PBMCs, sampled at follow-up. The receptor set was obtained from a female donor with early-stage non-small cell lung cancer.

In its sample, this clonotype was seen many times. The chain couples TRBV6-1 to TRBJ1-6, with D perhaps matching TRBD1 (6 bases). V lost 9 bases to trimming and J lost 7 bases, with 19 bases between them. Per germline, CDR1 MNHNS and CDR2 SASEGT. The CDR3 runs 15 residues. The CDR3 DNA reads TGTGCCAGTAAAGGGGGTTCCTTTACCAATTCACCCCTCCACTTT. It encodes CASKGGSFTNSPLHF.

The chain carries TRBV6-5 and TRBJ2-7, with TRBD1 identical over 9 bases. Germline CDR1 reads MNHEY; CDR2 reads SVGAGI. The CDR3 runs to 14 residues. J gave up 0 bases and V 6 bases, and 3 bases lay outside the gene matches. CDR3 sequence (DNA): TGTGCCAGCAGGGGGACAGGGAGCTCCTACGAGCAGTACTTC. Its protein product is CASRGTGSSYEQYF.

This clonotype was seen ten or more times. J is TRBJ1-5 and V is TRBV6-2 or TRBV6-3, with a tentative D call TRBD1 (6 bases). CDR1 MNHEY and CDR2 SVGEGT come from the germline V gene. Trimming removed 3 bases from V and 3 bases from J, with 9 bases in between. This CDR3 region has 14 residues. The CDR3 DNA reads as TGTGCCAGCAGTTATGACAGGTACAATCAGCCCCAGCATTTT. This encodes CASSYDRYNQPQHF.

This clonotype was seen repeatedly, ten times or more. The V and J genes are TRBV7-9 and TRBJ2-5, with unresolved D. Trimming took off 3 bases at V and 4 bases at J, with 12 bases between the two ends. The germline CDR1 and CDR2 sequences are SEHNR and FQNEAQ (reference sequence). CDR3 size: 14 residues. The CDR3 bases are TGTGCCAGCAGCTTGGCCCCCGTGGGAGAGACCCAGTACTTC. Residues: CASSLAPVGETQYF.

This clonotype was found many times. The chain employs TRBV18 and TRBJ2-2; 9 nucleotides agree with TRBD1. Germline CDR1 KGHSH, CDR2 LQKENI. The CDR3 covers 17 residues. After removal of 0 bases from V and 4 bases from J, the junction contained 6 bases not matched to a gene. The CDR3 sequence: CASSPPAQGAGTGELFF. The DNA of the CDR3 is TGTGCCAGCTCACCACCGGCACAGGGGGCCGGCACCGGGGAGCTGTTTTTT.

This clonotype was observed a few times. V is TRBV3-1 and J is TRBJ2-7; 7 bases agree with TRBD1. The ends lost 4 bases at V and 0 bases at J; junction bases unmatched: 9. CDR3 length: 16 amino acids. Germline assignment: CDR1 LGHDT and CDR2 YNNKEL (reference sequence). The CDR3 sequence: CASSPPRGYRSYEQYF. For the CDR3, the DNA is TGTGCCAGCAGCCCACCCAGGGGGTACCGCTCCTACGAGCAGTACTTC.

At least ten counts were recorded for this clonotype. This chain links TRBV4-3 with TRBJ2-7; 8 bases agree with TRBD1. CDR3 size: 13 residues. The trim removed 4 bases at V and 1 base at J, leaving 0 bases unmatched. CDR1 is LGHNA and CDR2 is YSLEER in the germline V gene. DNA for the CDR3: TGCGCCAGCAGCCGGACAGGGTCCTACGAGCAGTACTTC. Encoded protein: CASSRTGSYEQYF.

The table lists this clonotype with many counts. The rearrangement uses TRBV28 and TRBJ1-6; D perhaps matches TRBD1 (6 bases). Germline CDR1 reads MDHEN; CDR2 reads SYDVKM. The CDR3 is made up of 12 amino acids. Trimming took 6 bases from V and 14 from J, leaving 14 bases between them. The CDR3 nucleotides are TGTGCCAGCAGCGACAGGTTCCCGGCCCTCCACTTT. Translating it yields CASSDRFPALHF.

This clonotype was observed a few times. The rearrangement uses TRBV18 and TRBJ1-2; D is possibly TRBD1 (6 bases). V gave up 2 bases and J gave up 7 bases, with 17 bases separating them. The CDR3 has 15 amino acids. Germline V gene lookup returns CDR1 KGHSH and CDR2 LQKENI. CDR3 amino acids: CASSPYQGSVRGYTF. The CDR3 DNA reads as TGTGCCAGCTCACCATATCAGGGGTCCGTACGTGGCTACACCTTC.